Presented here are 21 T cell receptor beta chains from one specimen sequenced in a study of molecular identifiers for immune sequencing clone quantification. Each CDR3 protein gets one entry after TCRdb re-called the PCR reads with MiXCR. Of roughly 320,000 distinct CDR3 sequences listed, 24% are singletons. Sequencing input: naive CD8+ T cells from blood, with Jurkat cell RNA spiked in. Subset of the sample: FACS-sorted CD8+CD4-CCR7+CD45RA+ naive T cells. Source of these receptors: a human donor in good health. Some libraries in this study had Jurkat cell RNA spiked in.

The chain links TRBV30 to TRBJ2-3; 10 bases align to TRBD2. Per germline, CDR1 GTSNPN and CDR2 SVGIG (reference sequence). V gave up 0 bases and J gave up 4 bases; unmatched junction bases: 7. This CDR3 comprises 16 residues. The CDR3 region has the DNA TGTGCCTGGAGTGTCTCAGCGGGGGGGTATCCAGATACGCAGTATTTT. Amino acid sequence: CAWSVSAGGYPDTQYF.

Notes on this clonotype: A read error may account for a junction end that differs from germline. The rearrangement links TRBV12-3 or TRBV12-4 to TRBJ2-3; 9 nucleotides match TRBD2. This CDR3 comprises 15 residues. In nucleotides, the CDR3 is TGTGCCAGCAGTGTAGCGGGGGCGTACACAGATACGCAGTATTTT. Translating gives CASSVAGAYTDTQYF.

Many counts were recorded for this clonotype. This chain uses TRBV4-3 with TRBJ2-7; no firm D call. V dropped 3 bases and J dropped 3 bases, with 15 bases sitting between them. Germline V CDR1 and CDR2: LGHNA, YSLEER. The CDR3 covers 15 residues. DNA for the CDR3: TGCGCCAGCAGCCAGTTTGTGGTAACCAGCTACGAGCAGTACTTC. The encoded protein is CASSQFVVTSYEQYF.

The chain has TRBV27 and TRBJ2-2; no firm D call. Trimming took 2 bases from V and 4 from J, leaving 11 bases between them. Germline values: CDR1 MNHEY, CDR2 SMNVEV (reference sequence). The CDR3 is 15 residues long. CDR3 sequence reads: CASSLQQSVTGELFF. The CDR3 nucleotides read TGTGCCAGCAGTTTACAACAGTCAGTCACCGGGGAGCTGTTTTTT.

Worth noting for this clonotype: It may be a read error: a sequence one base away is much more abundant. The CDR3 sequence: CASRPMDTEAFF. Written as DNA, the CDR3 is TGTGCCAGCAGACCCATGGACACTGAAGCTTTCTTT. This chain joins TRBV28 and TRBJ1-1; no clear D gene. The CDR3 covers 12 residues. Looked up from germline, CDR1 is MDHEN and CDR2 is SYDVKM. V lost 6 bases and J lost 3, with 8 bases in between.

The chain couples TRBV27 to TRBJ2-7; D is unclear. This CDR3 comprises 15 residues. The ends were cut back, 8 bases at V and 3 bases at J, with 20 bases in the middle. Germline V lookup: CDR1 MNHEY, CDR2 SMNVEV (reference sequence). This CDR3 reads CASGRFGPVLYEQYF. The CDR3 DNA reads TGTGCCAGCGGCCGGTTCGGACCAGTCCTCTACGAGCAGTACTTC.

This clonotype was found many times. V is TRBV20-1 and J is TRBJ2-7; 9 nucleotides line up with TRBD1. With 0 bases clipped from V and 4 bases from J, the junction kept 10 bases outside the gene matches. This CDR3 is 16 amino acids long. The germline V gene encodes CDR1 DFQATT and CDR2 SNEGSKA (reference sequence). CDR3 residues: CSARDQGQGTGYEQYF. CDR3 nucleotide sequence: TGCAGTGCTAGAGATCAAGGGCAGGGGACAGGGTACGAGCAGTACTTC.

This clonotype was counted a few times. This CDR3 reads CSARPVSSYEQYF. For the CDR3, the DNA is TGCAGTGCTAGACCGGTCAGCTCCTACGAGCAGTACTTC. V gene TRBV20-1 combines with J gene TRBJ2-7, with D unclear. The germline V gene encodes CDR1 DFQATT and CDR2 SNEGSKA (reference sequence). The CDR3 extends over 13 amino acids. V lost 2 bases and J lost 0, with 8 bases in between.

This sequence joins TRBV5-8 and TRBJ1-2, with 11 bases fitting TRBD1. This CDR3 comprises 14 residues. Germline values: CDR1 SGHTS, CDR2 YDEGEE. The trim removed 3 bases at V and 8 bases at J, leaving 6 bases unmatched. CDR3 amino acids: CASSYGQGADGYTF. The CDR3 DNA reads TGTGCCAGCAGCTACGGACAGGGGGCTGACGGCTACACCTTC.

The V call is TRBV13, the J call TRBJ2-1, with a possible D match to TRBD2 (5 bases). This CDR3 has 17 residues. Germline assignment: CDR1 PRHDT and CDR2 FYEKMQ (reference sequence). V gave up 1 base and J gave up 5 bases, with 18 bases separating them. CDR3 amino acids: CASSLVGLSDNDNEQFF. Written as DNA, the CDR3 is TGTGCCAGCAGCTTAGTCGGACTTTCCGACAATGACAATGAGCAGTTCTTC. Drawing the rest from reference TRBV13 and TRBJ2-1, the complete variable domain is AAGVIQSPRHLIKEKRETATLKCYPIPRHDTVYWYQQGPGQDPQFLISFYEKMQSDKGSIPDRFSAQQFSDYHSELNMSSLELGDSALYFCASSLVGLSDNDNEQFFGPGTRLTVL.

This clonotype was counted only a few times. The genes are TRBV4-1 and TRBJ2-5, with 7 bases fitting TRBD2. This CDR3 has 17 amino acids. CDR1 is MGHRA and CDR2 is YSYEKL in the germline V gene. The V and J ends lost 0 bases and 2 bases, in that order; junction bases with no gene match: 9. This CDR3 is CASSQDLSGAGQETQYF. The CDR3 bases are TGCGCCAGCAGCCAAGATTTGTCGGGAGCGGGGCAAGAGACCCAGTACTTC.

The chain couples TRBV20-1 to TRBJ2-3; tentatively, D is TRBD2 (6 bases). Germline CDR1 and CDR2: DFQATT and SNEGSKA (reference sequence). This CDR3 comprises 16 residues. V was shortened by 0 bases and J by 6 bases, with 19 bases between the two germline ends. DNA for the CDR3: TGCAGTGCTAGAGATCTCGGGGGAGTGAGGAGCGATACGCAGTATTTT. Translation: CSARDLGGVRSDTQYF.

On this clonotype itself: Given a much more abundant clone one base away, this may be a read error. The rearrangement uses TRBV29-1 and TRBJ1-1; D gene unclear. Germline V CDR1 and CDR2: SQVTM, ANQGSEA. Trimming cost V 6 bases and J 0 bases, with 14 bases left between them. The CDR3 covers 14 residues. The CDR3 sequence: CSVADTDMNTEAFF. The CDR3 DNA sequence: TGCAGCGTAGCAGACACGGATATGAACACTGAAGCTTTCTTT.

The chain combines TRBV19 with TRBJ2-2; 8 positions agree with TRBD1. The CDR3 runs to 16 residues. V gave up 4 bases and J gave up 1 base; unmatched junction bases: 5. From germline, CDR1 is LNHDA and CDR2 SQIVND (reference sequence). For the CDR3, the DNA is TGTGCCAGTAGTACCACCGGGACAGGGAACACCGGGGAGCTGTTTTTT. This translates into CASSTTGTGNTGELFF.

This clonotype was picked up many times. The genes are TRBV5-6 and TRBJ1-1; tentatively, D is TRBD1 (5 bases). The CDR3 sequence is 15 residues long. CDR1 and CDR2 (germline): SGHDT, YYEEEE. Trimming took 2 bases from V and 1 from J, leaving 12 bases between them. CDR3 in DNA: TGTGCCAGCAGCTTAGAGGGACCAGGGAACACTGAAGCTTTCTTT. It codes for CASSLEGPGNTEAFF.

The J gene is TRBJ2-3, the V gene TRBV14; the D is unclear. Trimming pared 0 bases from V and 6 bases from J, leaving 10 bases between. From germline, CDR1 is SGHDN and CDR2 FVKESK. This CDR3 has 14 residues. Written as DNA, the CDR3 is TGTGCCAGCAGCCAAGAAGAGGTCTCTGATACGCAGTATTTT. Its translation: CASSQEEVSDTQYF.

This clonotype was found many times. The chain uses TRBV6-5 and TRBJ1-1; D is ambiguous. The CDR3 is made up of 15 amino acids. V was trimmed by 2 bases and J by 0 bases, leaving 10 bases between them. Germline CDR1 is MNHEY and CDR2 is SVGAGI. The CDR3 loop reads CASSYLADVNTEAFF. The DNA of the CDR3 is TGTGCCAGCAGTTACCTAGCGGACGTGAACACTGAAGCTTTCTTT.

This clonotype was seen only once. The chain recombines TRBV7-8 with TRBJ2-3, with 8 nucleotides matching TRBD2. With 0 bases clipped from V and 4 bases from J, the junction kept 12 bases outside the gene matches. Germline-derived CDR1 and CDR2 are SGHVS and FQNEAQ. The CDR3 totals 18 residues. CDR3 DNA: TGTGCCAGCAGCTTAGCGGTGCGGACTAGCTGGGGTGCAGATACGCAGTATTTT. This sequence encodes CASSLAVRTSWGADTQYF.

This chain connects TRBV7-9 to TRBJ2-1, with 10 bases that match TRBD2. CDR3 length: 14 amino acids. Trimming took 4 bases from V and 8 from J; bases not matched to a gene: 5. The germline V gene encodes CDR1 SEHNR and CDR2 FQNEAQ (reference sequence). CDR3 bases: TGTGCCAGCAGCTCACCTAGCGGGGGTCATGAGCAGTTCTTC. This encodes CASSSPSGGHEQFF.

On this clonotype: With a much larger clone just one base away, this may be a read error. The J gene is TRBJ2-5, the V gene TRBV7-2; tentatively, D is TRBD1 (6 bases). The length of the CDR3 is 15 residues. Trimming took 3 bases from V and 4 from J, leaving 15 bases between them. Germline CDR1 is SGHTA and CDR2 is FQGNSA. In nucleotides, the CDR3 is TGTGCCAGCAGCTTTGTTGGACAGTTGCGAGAGACCCAGTACTTC. It codes for CASSFVGQLRETQYF.

This clonotype was picked up a small number of times. The chain employs TRBV20-1 and TRBJ2-5; 11 nucleotides agree with TRBD1. The junction had 7 bases not matched to a gene; V was cut back by 0 bases and J by 1 base. The CDR3 runs to 17 residues. Germline-derived CDR1 and CDR2 are DFQATT and SNEGSKA (reference sequence). The CDR3 nucleotides read TGCAGTGCTAGAGATCTCTGGGACAGGGGGTCCCAAGAGACCCAGTACTTC. The encoded protein is CSARDLWDRGSQETQYF.